The entry below gives a single TCR beta chain sequence along with its context. The entry originates in a study of blood T cell repertoires in COVID-19. Across the whole study: Some COVID-19 samples were acute and others convalescent; all came from the United States, Italy and Spain. Nucleic acid was either cDNA or gDNA, and it came from T cells, B-cell-depleted T cells, or PBMCs.

In the original processing: Researchers report that nucleated cell counts were estimated from reference gene primer amplification. Sequenced by immunoSEQ multiplex PCR; TCRdb stores in-frame clones only, minus some. V and J calls and clone size follow that table, whereas D and trimming were derived from the DNA. This table holds fewer than 200,000 clones, 75% to 85% found once. J lost 4 bases, V lost 5 bases, and 6 bases had no gene match. CDR1 is SGHRS, CDR2 YFSETQ, per germline. This CDR3 spans 15 amino acids. Sequenced sample: peripheral blood. The source is a human donor in a cohort sampled during active COVID-19. The gene calls are TRBV5-1 and TRBJ1-3; 10 nucleotides match TRBD1. The CDR3 protein is CASSPGTGEGNTIYF. CDR3 bases: TGCGCCAGCAGTCCAGGGACAGGGGAAGGAAACACCATATATTTT.